A selection of T cell receptor beta chains follows, all from one sample in a study of beta chain features in type 1 diabetes. Measured with immunoSEQ multiplex PCR; TCRdb has only the in-frame clones, and not every one. Seen here are about 300,000 clones, about 8.5% observed once, and the top ten hold approximately 1%. The sequenced sample consisted of central memory CD4+ T cells from blood. These receptors were obtained from a woman between 18 and 29 years old in good health. Each CDR3 is given with its conserved first and last residue. D genes are given only for firm matches. Clone size is shown for a subset of rows, as once, few, many or a class of expanded clone.

j_gene | d_gene | len | abundance | v_gene | CDR3aa | CDR3nt
TRBJ1-1 | . | 13 | few | TRBV18 | CASSPSVNTEAFF | TGTGCCAGCTCACCCAGCGTGAACACTGAAGCTTTCTTT
TRBJ1-1 | TRBD1 | 16 | few | TRBV2 | CASSPPTGTGNTEAFF | TGTGCCAGCAGCCCACCAACCGGGACAGGGAACACTGAAGCTTTCTTT
TRBJ2-7 | . | 13 | many | TRBV6-6 | CASNRDPLYEQYF | TGTGCCAGCAACCGGGATCCCCTCTACGAGCAGTACTTC
TRBJ1-2 | . | 15 | . | TRBV19 | CASSIDQAANYGYTF | TGTGCCAGTAGTATAGATCAAGCAGCTAACTATGGCTACACCTTC
TRBJ1-2 | . | 16 | . | TRBV7-8 | CASNLQGGRFNYGYTF | TGTGCCAGCAATCTTCAGGGCGGACGCTTTAACTATGGCTACACCTTC
TRBJ2-7 | . | 12 | . | TRBV5-6 | CASSRRTYEQYF | TGTGCCAGCAGCCGCCGCACCTACGAGCAGTACTTC
TRBJ1-6 | . | 14 | . | TRBV5-4 | CASSVGRDNSPLHF | TGTGCCAGCAGCGTGGGACGGGACAATTCACCCCTCCACTTT
TRBJ2-1 | . | 12 | . | TRBV29-1 | CSVLPSYNEQFF | TGCAGCGTTCTCCCCTCCTACAATGAGCAGTTCTTC
TRBJ2-7 | . | 12 | few | TRBV6-6 | CASMRGRNEQYF | TGTGCCAGCATGCGCGGGCGAAACGAGCAGTACTTC
TRBJ1-5 | . | 14 | . | TRBV27 | CASSSSGSDQPQHF | TGTGCCAGCAGTTCTTCAGGGTCCGATCAGCCCCAGCATTTT
TRBJ2-5 | . | 15 | few | TRBV7-9 | CASSLDGLAIQTQYF | TGTGCCAGCAGCTTAGACGGGCTAGCGATTCAGACCCAGTACTTC
TRBJ2-3 | . | 13 | . | TRBV7-9 | CASSDRLADTQYF | TGTGCCAGCAGCGACCGACTAGCAGATACGCAGTATTTT
TRBJ2-1 | TRBD2 | 17 | few | TRBV18 | CASSPPGLAGGVNEQFF | TGTGCCAGCTCACCCCCGGGACTAGCGGGGGGCGTGAATGAGCAGTTCTTC
TRBJ1-2 | TRBD1 | 13 | . | TRBV2 | CASSLDRVYGYTF | TGTGCCAGCAGTTTAGACAGGGTATATGGCTACACCTTC
TRBJ2-5 | TRBD1 | 15 | many | TRBV7-6 | CASSNTTGAVGTQYF | TGTGCCAGCAGCAATACGACAGGGGCGGTGGGGACCCAGTACTTC
TRBJ1-4 | . | 15 | . | TRBV27 | CASSPLVERNEKLFF | TGTGCCAGCAGTCCTTTGGTCGAACGAAATGAAAAACTGTTTTTT
TRBJ2-6 | TRBD1 | 18 | few | TRBV4-2 | CASSQSGTGGSGANVLTF | TGTGCCAGCAGCCAAAGCGGGACAGGGGGCTCTGGGGCCAACGTCCTGACTTTC
TRBJ2-1 | . | 13 | . | TRBV7-3 | CASSFFPLGEQFF | TGTGCCAGCAGCTTTTTTCCTCTTGGTGAGCAGTTCTTC
TRBJ1-2 | . | 11 | . | TRBV18 | CASSPDYGYTF | TGTGCCAGCTCACCAGACTATGGCTACACCTTC
TRBJ2-7 | . | 13 | few | TRBV5-1 | CASSRDSSREQYF | TGCGCCAGCAGCAGGGACTCTTCCCGAGAGCAGTACTTC
TRBJ2-7 | . | 14 | many | TRBV2 | CASSSRAIVYEQYF | TGTGCCAGCAGCTCAAGGGCGATAGTCTACGAGCAGTACTTC
TRBJ2-3 | TRBD2 | 15 | few | TRBV7-9 | CASSSNSGGADTQYF | TGTGCCAGCAGCTCCAACTCCGGGGGGGCAGATACGCAGTATTTT
TRBJ2-4 | . | 15 | few | TRBV27 | CASSLSGLAKNIQYF | TGTGCCAGCAGTTTATCGGGCCTAGCCAAAAACATTCAGTACTTC
TRBJ2-7 | . | 13 | few | TRBV18 | CASSPSLNYEQYF | TGTGCCAGCTCACCGTCATTAAACTACGAGCAGTACTTC
TRBJ2-1 | . | 14 | few | TRBV6-6 | CASSNRGTYNEQFF | TGTGCCAGCAGTAACCGAGGGACCTACAATGAGCAGTTCTTC
TRBJ2-1 | . | 11 | few | TRBV5-5 | CASSFTNEQFF | TGTGCCAGCAGCTTTACCAATGAGCAGTTCTTC
TRBJ1-3 | TRBD1 | 14 | many | TRBV18 | CASSPPGQGNTIYF | TGTGCCAGCTCACCTCCGGGACAGGGAAACACCATATATTTT